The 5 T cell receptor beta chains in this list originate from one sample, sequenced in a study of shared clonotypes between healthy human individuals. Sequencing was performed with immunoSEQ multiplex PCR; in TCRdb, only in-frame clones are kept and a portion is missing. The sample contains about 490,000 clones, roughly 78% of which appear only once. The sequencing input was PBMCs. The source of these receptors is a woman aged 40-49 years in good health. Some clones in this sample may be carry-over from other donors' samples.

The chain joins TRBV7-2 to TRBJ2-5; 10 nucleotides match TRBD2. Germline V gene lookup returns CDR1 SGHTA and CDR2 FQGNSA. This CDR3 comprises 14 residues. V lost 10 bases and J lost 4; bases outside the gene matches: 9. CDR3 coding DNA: TGTGCCACCCAACGATCTAGCGGGAGAGAGACCCAGTACTTC. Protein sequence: CATQRSSGRETQYF.

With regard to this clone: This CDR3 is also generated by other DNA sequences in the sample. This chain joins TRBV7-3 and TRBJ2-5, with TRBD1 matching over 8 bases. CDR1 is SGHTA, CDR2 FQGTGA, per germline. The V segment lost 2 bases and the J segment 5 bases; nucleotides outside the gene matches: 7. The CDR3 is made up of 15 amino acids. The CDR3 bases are TGTGCCAGCAGCTTAGGAGGACAGGGTGGTGAGACCCAGTACTTC. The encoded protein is CASSLGGQGGETQYF.

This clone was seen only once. Here the CDR3 reads CAISPAIIGGGKDTQYF. The CDR3 DNA sequence: TGTGCCATCAGTCCCGCAATTATTGGAGGGGGTAAAGATACGCAGTATTTT. This chain joins TRBV10-3 and TRBJ2-3, with D perhaps assigned TRBD1 or TRBD2 (6 bases each). Germline V CDR1 and CDR2: ENHRY, SYGVKD. V lost 5 bases to trimming and J lost 5 bases, with 23 bases between them. CDR3 length equals 17 residues.

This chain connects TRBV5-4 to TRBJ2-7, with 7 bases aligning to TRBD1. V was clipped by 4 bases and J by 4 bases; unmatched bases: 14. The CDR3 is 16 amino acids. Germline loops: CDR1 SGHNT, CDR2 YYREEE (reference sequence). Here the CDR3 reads CASSRDRRQVSYEQYF. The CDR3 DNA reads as TGTGCCAGCAGCAGGGACAGAAGACAGGTCTCGTACGAGCAGTACTTC.

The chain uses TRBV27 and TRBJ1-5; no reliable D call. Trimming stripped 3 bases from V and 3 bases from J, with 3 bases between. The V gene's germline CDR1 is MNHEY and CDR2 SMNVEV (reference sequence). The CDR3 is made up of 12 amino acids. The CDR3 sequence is CASSFLNQPQHF. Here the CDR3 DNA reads TGTGCCAGCAGTTTCCTCAATCAGCCCCAGCATTTT.